Here is one T cell receptor (beta chain) with its context. Antigen: not known. The data belong to a study of memory CD4+ T cells and cytomegalovirus serostatus. Study details: This sample comes from healthy Belgian adults, about nine CMV seropositive, about 25 seronegative. Study findings and constraints: The CMV-associated TCR signature appears largely within the CD4+ memory repertoire.

In the study's own analysis: Out-of-frame sequences were removed, leaving 2 million to 2.5 million distinct TCRbeta sequences. Only in-frame clones appear in the TCRdb table, and some are missing; sequencing was by immunoSEQ multiplex PCR. The DNA was the basis for D and trimming; V, J and clone size are from that table. This sample has around 63,000 clones; 75% to 80% occur once, and the top ten carry approximately 4.5%. The sort gate was single viable CD3+CD4+CD8-CD45RO+ cells for memory CD4+ T cells. The CDR3 consists of 14 residues. In germline, CDR1 is SGDLS, CDR2 YYNGEE. V gave up 0 bases and J gave up 7 bases, with 14 bases separating them.

The specimen sequenced was memory CD4+ T cells from blood. The TCR originated in an adult in good health and CMV-seropositive. The chain uses TRBV9 and TRBJ2-7; D possibly uses TRBD1 or TRBD2 (5 bases each). The CDR3 protein is CASSVGLGDREQYF. The CDR3 nucleotides read TGTGCCAGCAGCGTAGGTCTGGGGGACCGAGAGCAGTACTTC. The whole variable domain, filled in from reference TRBV9 and TRBJ2-7, reads DSGVTQTPKHLITATGQRVTLRCSPRSGDLSVYWYQQSLDQGLQFLIQYYNGEERAKGNILERFSAQQFPDLHSELNLSSLELGDSALYFCASSVGLGDREQYFGPGTRLTVT.